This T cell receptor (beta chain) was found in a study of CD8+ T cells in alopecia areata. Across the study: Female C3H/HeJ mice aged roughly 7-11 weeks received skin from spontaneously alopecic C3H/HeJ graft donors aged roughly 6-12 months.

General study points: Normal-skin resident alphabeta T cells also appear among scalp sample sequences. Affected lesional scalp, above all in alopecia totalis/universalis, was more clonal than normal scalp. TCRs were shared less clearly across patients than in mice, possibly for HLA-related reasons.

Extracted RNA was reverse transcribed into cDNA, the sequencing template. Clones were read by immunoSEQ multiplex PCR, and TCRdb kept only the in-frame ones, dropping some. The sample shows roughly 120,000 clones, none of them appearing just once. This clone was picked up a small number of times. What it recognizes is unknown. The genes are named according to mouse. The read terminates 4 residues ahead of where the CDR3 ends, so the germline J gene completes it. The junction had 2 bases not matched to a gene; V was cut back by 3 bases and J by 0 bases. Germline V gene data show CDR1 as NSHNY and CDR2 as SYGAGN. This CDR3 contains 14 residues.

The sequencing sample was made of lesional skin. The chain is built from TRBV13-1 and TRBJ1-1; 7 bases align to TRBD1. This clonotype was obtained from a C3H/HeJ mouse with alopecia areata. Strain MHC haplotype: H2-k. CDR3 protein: CASSAGTANTEVFF. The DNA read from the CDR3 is TGTGCCAGCAGTGCAGGGACAGCAAACACA.